What follows describes a single T cell receptor (beta chain). Its target is not known. This sample was included in a study of T cell responses to AZD1222 COVID-19 vaccine. The repertoire was sequenced with immunoSEQ multiplex PCR; TCRdb's copy has only in-frame clones and lacks some. The table includes about 94,000 clones, 85% detected once. The study's findings and limits: Per reports, nearly half of all spike-specific TCRs target regions that are unmutated in variants. Only a handful of AZD1222 recipients, several in all, had baseline seropositivity.

The germline V gene has CDR1 ENHRY and CDR2 SYGVKD. The V and J ends lost 7 bases and 3 bases respectively, with 17 bases between them. The CDR3 sequence is 15 residues long. The sample here was peripheral blood, taken 28 days after the second AZD1222 dose. V gene TRBV10-3 combines with J gene TRBJ2-3; TRBD2 is a possible D gene (5 bases). The TCR was taken from an adult who received the AZD1222 COVID-19 vaccine. The CDR3 DNA reads as TGTGCCATCATGCAAGGGCGCGAGGGAACAGATACGCAGTATTTT. Translating gives CAIMQGREGTDTQYF.